Included here is one T cell receptor beta chain sequence, with context. As yet, its antigen is unknown. Every single patient, without exception, relapsed after autologous stem cell transplantation, and brentuximab vedotin exposure varied. These data belong to a study of PD-1 blockade in classical Hodgkin lymphoma. Background on the study: Nivolumab 3 mg/kg was given intravenously every 2 weeks.

Germline V gene sequence: CDR1 MNHEY, CDR2 SMNVEV (reference sequence). This CDR3 is built from 16 residues. V was pared by 6 bases and J by 2 bases, with 10 bases of the junction left unmatched. Notes on the study in general: Newly diagnosed patients were said to have less baseline TCR diversity than healthy donors did.

Only in-frame clones appear in the TCRdb table, and some are missing; sequencing was by immunoSEQ multiplex PCR. The table includes 40,000 to 50,000 clones, roughly 73% detected once. The TCR originated in a human donor with classical Hodgkin lymphoma. The sequencing used peripheral blood mononuclear cells (PBMCs), collected at baseline. The chain couples TRBV27 to TRBJ1-3, with 7 bases fitting TRBD1. This CDR3 reads CASSPDRVRPGNTIYF. The CDR3 DNA sequence: TGTGCCAGCAGCCCCGACAGGGTCCGACCTGGAAACACCATATATTTT.